Presented here are 7 T cell receptor beta chains from one specimen sequenced in a study of T cell responses to AZD1222 COVID-19 vaccine. TCRdb's table, derived via immunoSEQ multiplex PCR, lists solely in-frame clones and lacks some. Among 95,000 to 150,000 clones listed, 89% were seen once. The sequencing used peripheral blood, collected on day 0 of AZD1222 vaccination. The receptor source for this set is an adult in good health.

This clone appeared once. This chain connects TRBV6-5 to TRBJ1-3, with unresolved D. Per germline, CDR1 MNHEY and CDR2 SVGAGI. V was shortened by 5 bases and J by 0 bases, with 8 bases between the two germline ends. The CDR3 sequence is 14 residues long. The CDR3 DNA reads as TGTGCCAGCAGTCTACGAAGCTCTGGAAACACCATATATTTT. Translating it yields CASSLRSSGNTIYF.

V and J are TRBV11-2 and TRBJ1-2, with D uncertain. V lost 0 bases and J lost 8, with 16 bases in between. CDR1 SGHAT and CDR2 FQNNGV come from the germline V gene. The CDR3 spans 15 residues. This CDR3 is CASSLEGSLLGGYTF. Written as DNA, the CDR3 is TGTGCCAGCAGCTTAGAGGGCAGCCTACTGGGGGGCTACACCTTC. The variable domain in full, completed from reference TRBV11-2 and TRBJ1-2, reads EAGVAQSPRYKIIEKRQSVAFWCNPISGHATLYWYQQILGQGPKLLIQFQNNGVVDDSQLPKDRFSAERLKGVDSTLKIQPAKLEDSAVYLCASSLEGSLLGGYTFGSGTRLTVV.

The chain joins TRBV19 to TRBJ1-6; D unclear. Germline V gene lookup returns CDR1 LNHDA and CDR2 SQIVND (reference sequence). This CDR3 spans 12 amino acids. Deletions cut 5 bases from V and 5 bases from J, with 4 bases between. In nucleotides, the CDR3 is TGTGCCAGTAGTGTCGATAATTCACCCCTCCACTTT. It is translated as CASSVDNSPLHF.

The chain combines TRBV5-1 with TRBJ2-7, with 11 bases fitting TRBD1. Germline trimming cut 5 bases from V and 3 bases from J; bases unmatched to any gene: 7. CDR1 is SGHRS and CDR2 is YFSETQ in the germline V gene. The CDR3 runs 15 residues. The chain's CDR3 is CASRQLGQGVYEQYF. The CDR3 DNA reads as TGCGCCAGCAGACAGTTGGGACAGGGGGTCTACGAGCAGTACTTC. Combining the CDR3 with reference TRBV5-1 and TRBJ2-7 gives the whole variable domain KAGVTQTPRYLIKTRGQQVTLSCSPISGHRSVSWYQQTPGQGLQFLFEYFSETQRNKGNFPGRFSGRQFSNSRSEMNVSTLELGDSALYLCASRQLGQGVYEQYFGPGTRLTVT.

The chain joins TRBV11-3 to TRBJ2-3; the match to TRBD2 covers 11 bases. The CDR3 covers 16 residues. Germline V CDR1 and CDR2: SGHNT, YENEEA. The V gene end was trimmed by 5 bases and the J gene end by 3 bases; junction bases not matched to a gene: 7. CDR3 bases: TGTGCCAGCAGCCCGGGACTAGCGGAGGGAACAGATACGCAGTATTTT. As protein: CASSPGLAEGTDTQYF.

This rearrangement joins TRBV15 to TRBJ1-2, with 8 bases that match TRBD1. The CDR3 is made up of 15 amino acids. The V segment lost 4 bases and the J segment 0 bases; nucleotides outside the gene matches: 4. Germline V lookup: CDR1 LNHNV, CDR2 YYDKDF (reference sequence). The CDR3: CATSIDRGPNYGYTF. In DNA form, the CDR3 reads TGTGCCACCAGCATTGACAGGGGCCCTAACTATGGCTACACCTTC.

The CDR3 protein is CASSYGGETQYF. DNA of the CDR3: TGTGCCAGCAGTTACGGGGGAGAGACCCAGTACTTC. V is TRBV6-5 and J is TRBJ2-5; either TRBD1 or TRBD2 may supply D (5 bases each). In germline, CDR1 is MNHEY, CDR2 SVGAGI. The CDR3 runs 12 residues. V dropped 2 bases and J dropped 4 bases, with 5 bases sitting between them.